The present entry profiles one TCR beta chain with its context. Its antigen remains unknown. This entry comes from a study of siplizumab effects on memory and regulatory T cells. Only in-frame clones appear in the TCRdb table, and some are missing; sequencing was by immunoSEQ multiplex PCR. The sample lists more than 85,000 clones; 94% were seen once. Whole-study results and caveats: A naive or memory phenotype could not be assigned to roughly 80-95% of the proliferating CD4+ or CD8+ clones.

CDR1 and CDR2 from the germline V gene are LNHDA and SQIVND (reference sequence). J gave up 0 bases and V 4 bases, and 8 bases lay outside the gene matches. The CDR3 runs to 17 residues. The J gene is TRBJ1-4, the V gene TRBV19; 7 bases agree with TRBD1. The source is a human donor in good health. The sequenced sample was Tregs sorted from blood. CDR3 sequence: CASSTRTGEATNEKLFF. CDR3 DNA sequence: TGTGCCAGTAGTACGAGGACAGGAGAGGCAACTAATGAAAAACTGTTTTTT.